Detailed here is one T cell receptor (beta chain). Its antigen is unidentified. Clones were read by immunoSEQ multiplex PCR, and TCRdb kept only the in-frame ones, dropping some. This table holds over 90,000 clones, over 75% found once. The sample originates from a study of T cell responses to AZD1222 COVID-19 vaccine. Study-level points and caveats: Close to half of all spike-specific TCRs reportedly target regions of the variants that are unmutated. Only six people who got AZD1222 tested seropositive at baseline. Compared with day 0, the breadth and depth of the Spike-specific TCR repertoire rose significantly after two doses of AZD1222.

Trimming took 6 bases from V and 6 from J, leaving 11 bases between them. This CDR3 comprises 12 residues. In germline, CDR1 is SGHVS, CDR2 FQNEAQ. This clonotype was sampled from an adult who received the AZD1222 COVID-19 vaccine. The chain joins TRBV7-8 to TRBJ1-1; D is unclear. The input for sequencing was peripheral blood, taken 28 days after the second AZD1222 dose. CDR3 protein: CASSPSAAEAFF. In nucleotides, the CDR3 is TGTGCCAGCAGTCCTAGCGCAGCTGAAGCTTTCTTT.